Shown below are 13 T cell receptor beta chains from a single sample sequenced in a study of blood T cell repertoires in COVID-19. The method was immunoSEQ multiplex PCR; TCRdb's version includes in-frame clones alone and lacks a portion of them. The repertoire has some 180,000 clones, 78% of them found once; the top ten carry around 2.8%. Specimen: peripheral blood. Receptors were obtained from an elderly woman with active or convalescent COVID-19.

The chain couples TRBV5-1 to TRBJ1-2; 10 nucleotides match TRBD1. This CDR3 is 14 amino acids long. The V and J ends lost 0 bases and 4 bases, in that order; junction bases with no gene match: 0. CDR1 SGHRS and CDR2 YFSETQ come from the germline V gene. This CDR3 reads CASSLGTGGYGYTF. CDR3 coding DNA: TGCGCCAGCAGCTTGGGGACAGGGGGCTATGGCTACACCTTC.

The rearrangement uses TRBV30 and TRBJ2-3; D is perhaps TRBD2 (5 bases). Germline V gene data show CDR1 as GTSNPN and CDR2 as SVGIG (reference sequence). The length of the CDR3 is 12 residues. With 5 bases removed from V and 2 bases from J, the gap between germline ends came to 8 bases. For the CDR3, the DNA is TGTGCCTGGGGGGAGTTCACAGATACGCAGTATTTT. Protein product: CAWGEFTDTQYF.

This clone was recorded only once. The CDR3 sequence: CASSLLDRVREQYF. The CDR3 DNA is TGTGCCAGCAGCTTACTCGACAGGGTTCGCGAGCAGTACTTC. This sequence joins TRBV5-6 and TRBJ2-7, with 7 bases fitting TRBD1. The germline V gene encodes CDR1 SGHDT and CDR2 YYEEEE. The length of the CDR3 is 14 residues. Unmatched junction bases numbered 8, after V lost 2 bases and J lost 6 bases.

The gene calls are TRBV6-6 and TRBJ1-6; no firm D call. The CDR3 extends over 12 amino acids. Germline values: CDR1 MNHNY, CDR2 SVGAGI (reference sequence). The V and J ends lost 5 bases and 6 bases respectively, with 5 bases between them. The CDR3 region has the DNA TGTGCCAGCAGTACTGGTAATTCACCCCTCCACTTT. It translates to CASSTGNSPLHF.

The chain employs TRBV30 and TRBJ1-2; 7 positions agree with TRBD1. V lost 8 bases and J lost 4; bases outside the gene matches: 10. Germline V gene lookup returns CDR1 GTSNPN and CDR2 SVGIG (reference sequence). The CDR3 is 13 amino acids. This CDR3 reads CAGWDRSTYGYTF. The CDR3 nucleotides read TGTGCCGGATGGGACAGATCCACCTATGGCTACACCTTC. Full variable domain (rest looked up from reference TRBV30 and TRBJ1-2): SQTIHQWPATLVQPVGSPLSLECTVEGTSNPNLYWYRQAAGRGLQLLFYSVGIGQISSEVPQNLSASRPQDRQFILSSKKLLLSDSGFYLCAGWDRSTYGYTFGSGTRLTVV.

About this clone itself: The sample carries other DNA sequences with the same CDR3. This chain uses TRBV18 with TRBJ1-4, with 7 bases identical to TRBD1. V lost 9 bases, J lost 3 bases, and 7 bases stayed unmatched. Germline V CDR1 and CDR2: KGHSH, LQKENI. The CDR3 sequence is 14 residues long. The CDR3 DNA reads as TGTGCCAGTTCTCGACAGGGATCTAATGAAAAACTGTTTTTT. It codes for CASSRQGSNEKLFF.

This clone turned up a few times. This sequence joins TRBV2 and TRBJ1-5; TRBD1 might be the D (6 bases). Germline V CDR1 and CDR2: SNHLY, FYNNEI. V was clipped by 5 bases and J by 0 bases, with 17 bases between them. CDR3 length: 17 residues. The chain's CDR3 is CASSFPRGATSNQPQHF. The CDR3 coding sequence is TGTGCCAGCAGTTTCCCCAGGGGCGCTACTAGCAATCAGCCCCAGCATTTT.

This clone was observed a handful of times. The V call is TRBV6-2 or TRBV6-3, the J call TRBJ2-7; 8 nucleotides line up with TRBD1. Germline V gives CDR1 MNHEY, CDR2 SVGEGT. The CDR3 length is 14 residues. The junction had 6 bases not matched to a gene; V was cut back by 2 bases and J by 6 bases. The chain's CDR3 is CASSYVPTGGEQYF. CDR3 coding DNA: TGTGCCAGCAGTTACGTTCCAACAGGGGGCGAGCAGTACTTC.

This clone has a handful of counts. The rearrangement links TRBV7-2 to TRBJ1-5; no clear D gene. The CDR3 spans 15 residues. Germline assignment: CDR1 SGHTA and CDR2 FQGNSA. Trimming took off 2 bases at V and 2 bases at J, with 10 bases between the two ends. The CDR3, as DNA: TGTGCCAGCAGCTTACGCAATGGAGGCAATCAGCCCCAGCATTTT. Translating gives CASSLRNGGNQPQHF.

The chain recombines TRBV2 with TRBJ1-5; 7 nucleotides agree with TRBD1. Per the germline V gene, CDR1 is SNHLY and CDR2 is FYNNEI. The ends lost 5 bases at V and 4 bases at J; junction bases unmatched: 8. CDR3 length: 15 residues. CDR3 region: CASSPDRASNQPQHF. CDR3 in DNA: TGTGCCAGCAGTCCTGACAGGGCCTCAAATCAGCCCCAGCATTTT.

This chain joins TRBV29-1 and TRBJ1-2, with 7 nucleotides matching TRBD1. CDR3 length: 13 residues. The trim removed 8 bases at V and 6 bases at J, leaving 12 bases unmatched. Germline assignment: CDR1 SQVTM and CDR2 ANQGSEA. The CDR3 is CSLEETGMDGYTF. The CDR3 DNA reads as TGCAGCCTAGAAGAGACAGGGATGGATGGCTACACCTTC.

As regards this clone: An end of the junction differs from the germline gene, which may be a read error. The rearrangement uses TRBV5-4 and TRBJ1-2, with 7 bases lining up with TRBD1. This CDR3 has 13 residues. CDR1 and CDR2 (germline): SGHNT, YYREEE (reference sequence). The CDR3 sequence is CASSSETGYGCTF. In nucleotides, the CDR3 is TGTGCCAGCAGCTCCGAGACAGGGTATGGCTGCACCTTC.

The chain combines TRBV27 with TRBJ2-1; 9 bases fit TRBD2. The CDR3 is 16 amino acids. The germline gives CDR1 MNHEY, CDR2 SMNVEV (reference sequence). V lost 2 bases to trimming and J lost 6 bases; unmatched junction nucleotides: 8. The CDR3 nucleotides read TGTGCCAGCAGTTTAGCGGGGGGGCCTATCGGCAATGAGCAGTTCTTC. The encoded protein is CASSLAGGPIGNEQFF.